This TCR beta chain was identified in a study of cytomegalovirus exposure and HLA in healthy donors. Study-wide results and caveats: Analysis was carried out at a later point, and it linked a missense DCLRE1C variant to TCR beta V- and J-gene trimming. Specific recognition of CMV antigens was confirmed in vitro for a few chains (all CMV-associated). Some TCR beta chains (roughly 150 of them) were listed as cytomegalovirus-associated.

About this clone itself: Its antigen is unknown.

The PCR used 60 Vbeta and 13 Jbeta primers. Measured with immunoSEQ multiplex PCR; TCRdb has only the in-frame clones, and not every one. The sample records more than 150,000 clones, around 80% being singletons. V lost 5 bases and J lost 7; bases outside the gene matches: 9. The CDR3 runs 14 residues. The germline gives CDR1 SGHRS, CDR2 YFSETQ. Specimen: PBMCs. This receptor was taken from a girl aged 5-17 years in good health and CMV-seropositive. The chain carries TRBV5-1 and TRBJ2-7, with TRBD2 matching over 10 bases. The CDR3 region is CASREHSGRWEQYF. The CDR3 DNA sequence: TGCGCCAGCAGGGAACATAGCGGGAGGTGGGAGCAGTACTTC.